Listed below are T cell receptor beta chains from one sample, sequenced in a study of cytomegalovirus exposure and HLA in healthy donors. Sequencing used immunoSEQ multiplex PCR; TCRdb keeps in-frame clones, though not all of them. The table has 130,000 to 150,000 clones, approximately 80% seen once. The sample was PBMCs. The source is a man in his thirties or forties in good health and CMV-seropositive. Both conserved end residues are part of each CDR3. The order of the fields is J gene, V gene, D gene, clone size, CDR3 protein, CDR3 DNA. D genes are given only for firm matches. A clone size is listed for some rows: how often the clone was seen (once, few, many), or a class if it is expanded.

J: TRBJ1-1
V: TRBV10-3
D: NA
size: NA
CDR3: CAISEQATEAFF
DNA: TGTGCCATCAGTGAGCAGGCCACTGAAGCTTTCTTT

J: TRBJ2-2
V: TRBV5-1
D: NA
size: NA
CDR3: CASSLERAELFF
DNA: TGCGCCAGCAGCTTGGAGCGGGCGGAGCTGTTTTTT

J: TRBJ2-1
V: TRBV19
D: TRBD2
size: NA
CDR3: CATGPVAGSSYNEQFF
DNA: TGTGCCACCGGCCCCGTAGCGGGAAGCTCCTACAATGAGCAGTTCTTC

J: TRBJ1-1
V: TRBV12-2
D: NA
size: NA
CDR3: CASRLGRGNTEAFF
DNA: TGTGCAAGTCGCTTAGGACGGGGGAACACTGAAGCTTTCTTT

J: TRBJ2-1
V: TRBV14
D: NA
size: NA
CDR3: CASSQVSHLSSYNEQFF
DNA: TGTGCCAGCAGCCAAGTTAGCCACCTGAGCTCCTACAATGAGCAGTTCTTC

J: TRBJ2-3
V: TRBV5-1
D: NA
size: NA
CDR3: CASSVSGLSDTQYF
DNA: TGCGCCAGCAGCGTGAGCGGTCTTTCAGATACGCAGTATTTT

J: TRBJ1-4
V: TRBV5-6
D: NA
size: NA
CDR3: CASSQSQGEKLFF
DNA: TGTGCCAGCAGTCAATCGCAGGGGGAAAAACTGTTTTTT

J: TRBJ2-5
V: TRBV19
D: NA
size: NA
CDR3: CASRAANQETQYF
DNA: TGTGCCAGTCGCGCAGCGAATCAAGAGACCCAGTACTTC

J: TRBJ1-1
V: TRBV7-9
D: TRBD1
size: NA
CDR3: CASSSGTGPTEAFF
DNA: TGTGCCAGCAGCTCCGGGACAGGGCCCACTGAAGCTTTCTTT

J: TRBJ2-1
V: TRBV2
D: TRBD2
size: once
CDR3: CASGRGVF
DNA: TGTGCCAGCGGGCGGGGGGTCTTC

J: TRBJ2-3
V: TRBV6-1
D: NA
size: NA
CDR3: CASRPLALDTQYF
DNA: TGTGCCAGCAGACCCTTAGCGTTAGATACGCAGTATTTT

J: TRBJ2-7
V: TRBV29-1
D: NA
size: NA
CDR3: CSVERGSYEQYF
DNA: TGCAGCGTGGAGAGGGGGTCCTACGAGCAGTACTTC

J: TRBJ2-1
V: TRBV5-6
D: TRBD1
size: once
CDR3: CASSSTGTRQGDEQFF
DNA: TGTGCCAGCAGCTCAACCGGGACCCGGCAGGGGGATGAGCAGTTCTTC

J: TRBJ2-3
V: TRBV11-2
D: NA
size: few
CDR3: CASTPNGWFRADTQYF
DNA: TGTGCCAGCACCCCAAACGGTTGGTTCCGCGCCGATACGCAGTATTTT

J: TRBJ1-6
V: TRBV12-5
D: TRBD1
size: once
CDR3: CASGTGQGGNSPLHF
DNA: TGTGCTAGTGGTACCGGACAGGGAGGAAATTCACCCCTCCACTTT

J: TRBJ2-1
V: TRBV6-6
D: TRBD1
size: NA
CDR3: CASSGTAYNEQFF
DNA: TGTGCCAGCAGTGGGACAGCTTACAATGAGCAGTTCTTC

J: TRBJ2-7
V: TRBV11-2
D: TRBD1
size: once
CDR3: CASSPWTGTYEQYF
DNA: TGTGCCAGCAGCCCGTGGACAGGAACCTACGAGCAGTACTTC

J: TRBJ2-3
V: TRBV29-1
D: TRBD1
size: NA
CDR3: CSTSWTGGADTQYF
DNA: TGCAGCACCTCCTGGACAGGGGGGGCAGATACGCAGTATTTT

J: TRBJ2-1
V: TRBV7-9
D: TRBD2
size: NA
CDR3: CASSPGLGLDEQFF
DNA: TGTGCCAGCAGCCCCGGACTAGGTCTCGATGAGCAGTTCTTC

J: TRBJ2-4
V: TRBV5-1
D: TRBD2
size: NA
CDR3: CASSYQGLAGGKNIQYF
DNA: TGCGCCAGCAGCTACCAAGGACTAGCGGGAGGCAAAAACATTCAGTACTTC

J: TRBJ2-3
V: TRBV4-1
D: NA
size: NA
CDR3: CASSQASRRTDTQYF
DNA: TGCGCCAGCAGCCAAGCTTCGCGGCGCACAGATACGCAGTATTTT

J: TRBJ2-6
V: TRBV7-2
D: NA
size: NA
CDR3: CASSFGGSGANVLTF
DNA: TGTGCCAGCAGCTTCGGAGGCTCTGGGGCCAACGTCCTGACTTTC

J: TRBJ2-1
V: TRBV10-2
D: NA
size: NA
CDR3: CASKPGRNEQFF
DNA: TGCGCCAGCAAACCAGGTCGTAATGAGCAGTTCTTC

J: TRBJ2-6
V: TRBV5-1
D: TRBD1
size: NA
CDR3: CASSSGTGRSPGANVLTF
DNA: TGCGCCAGCAGCTCCGGGACAGGGAGGTCCCCTGGGGCCAACGTCCTGACTTTC